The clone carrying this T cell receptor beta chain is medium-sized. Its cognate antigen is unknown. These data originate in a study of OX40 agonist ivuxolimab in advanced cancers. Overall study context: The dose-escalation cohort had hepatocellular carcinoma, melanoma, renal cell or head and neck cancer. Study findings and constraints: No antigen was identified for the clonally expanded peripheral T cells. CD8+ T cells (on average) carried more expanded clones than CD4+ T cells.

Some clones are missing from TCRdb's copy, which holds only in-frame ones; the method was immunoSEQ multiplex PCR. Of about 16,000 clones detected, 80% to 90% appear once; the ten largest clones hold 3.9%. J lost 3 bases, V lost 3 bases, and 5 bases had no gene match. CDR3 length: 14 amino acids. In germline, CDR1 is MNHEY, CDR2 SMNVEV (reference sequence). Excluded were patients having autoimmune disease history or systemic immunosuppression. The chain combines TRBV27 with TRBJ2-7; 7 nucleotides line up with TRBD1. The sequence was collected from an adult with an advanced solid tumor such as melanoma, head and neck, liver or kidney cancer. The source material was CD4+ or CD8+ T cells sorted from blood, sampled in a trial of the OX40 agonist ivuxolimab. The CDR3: CASSFKAGGYEQYF. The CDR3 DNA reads TGTGCCAGCAGTTTTAAGGCAGGGGGCTACGAGCAGTACTTC.